The 31 T cell receptor beta chains below were found in one sample sequenced in a study of regulatory T cells in long-lasting Graves disease. CDR3 regions were amplified by Arm-PCR using iRepertoire HTBI primers to build TCR beta libraries. Using its own MiXCR run on the multiplex PCR reads, TCRdb lists one record per CDR3 protein. The table includes approximately 300,000 distinct CDR3 sequences, about 18% detected once. Documented time point: newly diagnosed GD, antithyroid drugs for less than 3 months. Researchers made the TCR library from RNA that was extracted from PBMCs. The sample here was peripheral blood mononuclear cells (PBMCs), taken at new diagnosis, from a patient treated with antithyroid drugs. These receptors were collected from a female donor with Graves disease.

As to this clonotype: A much bigger clone sits one base away, suggesting this may be a read error. V usage is TRBV24-1 and J usage is TRBJ2-1; 7 bases match TRBD2. In germline, CDR1 is KGHDR, CDR2 SFDVKD. The V gene end was trimmed by 11 bases and the J gene end by 8 bases; junction bases not matched to a gene: 11. This CDR3 is built from 13 residues. The CDR3 region is CAIGRGEGYEQFF. DNA for the CDR3: TGTGCCATCGGTCGGGGGGAGGGGTATGAGCAGTTCTTC.

This clonotype was seen just once. V and J are TRBV28 and TRBJ1-1; tentatively, D is TRBD1 (5 bases). The CDR3 totals 15 residues. Germline values: CDR1 MDHEN, CDR2 SYDVKM. Trimming left V 5 bases short and J 0 bases short, with 13 bases between. The CDR3 region is CASSQTGRMNTEAFF. In DNA, the CDR3 is TGTGCCAGCAGTCAAACGGGACGGATGAACACTGAAGCTTTCTTT. Based on the CDR3 plus reference TRBV28 and TRBJ1-1, the full variable domain is DVKVTQSSRYLVKRTGEKVFLECVQDMDHENMFWYRQDPGLGLRLIYFSYDVKMKEKGDIPEGYSVSREKKERFSLILESASTNQTSMYLCASSQTGRMNTEAFFGQGTRLTVV.

About this clonotype: A far larger clone differs by one base, so this is likely a read error. J is TRBJ2-3 and V is TRBV11-3; D is unclear. Judging by the DNA end, TRBJ1-1 fits better; the J call may be wrong. The CDR3 loop spans 14 amino acids. Germline-derived CDR1 and CDR2 are SGHNT and YENEEA. CDR3 region: CASSPDGMNTGAFF. In DNA form, the CDR3 reads TGTGCCAGCAGCCCTGACGGGATGAACACTGGAGCTTTCTTT.

This clonotype occurred a few times. This clone may be a read error of a much larger clone one base away. The CDR3 end shows no conserved phenylalanine or tryptophan, and so a read error is likely. This rearrangement joins TRBV11-3 to TRBJ2-5, with D unclear. V dropped 0 bases and J dropped 2 bases, with 7 bases sitting between them. This CDR3 has 14 residues. From germline, CDR1 is SGHNT and CDR2 YENEEA. The CDR3 sequence: CASSLETLQETQYS. The CDR3 DNA reads TGTGCCAGCAGCTTAGAAACACTACAAGAGACCCAGTACTCC.

The CDR3 DNA sequence: TGTGCCAGTAGGCCCCGAGGGGACAGGGGGCCGGGCGAGCAGTACTTC. Residues: CASRPRGDRGPGEQYF. The chain couples TRBV19 to TRBJ2-7; the match to TRBD1 covers 12 bases. Trimming at V came to 6 bases and at J to 6 bases, leaving 12 bases not matched to a gene. The CDR3 has 16 amino acids. Per the germline V gene, CDR1 is LNHDA and CDR2 is SQIVND (reference sequence).

There are many counts of this clonotype. The rearrangement uses TRBV6-5 and TRBJ1-6, with D tentatively TRBD1 (5 bases). The CDR3 has 15 residues. CDR1 and CDR2 from the germline V gene are MNHEY and SVGAGI. Trimming took off 0 bases at V and 9 bases at J, with 12 bases between the two ends. The chain's CDR3 is CASSYSGGDGSPLHF. The CDR3 DNA follows: TGTGCCAGCAGTTACTCGGGGGGGGATGGTTCACCCCTCCACTTT.

A note on this clonotype: One junction end does not reproduce the germline sequence, and a read error may be involved. The V call is TRBV5-1, the J call TRBJ2-5; D is perhaps TRBD1 (6 bases). This CDR3 contains 15 residues. Germline lookup yields CDR1 SGHRS and CDR2 YFSETQ. Here the CDR3 DNA reads TGCGCCAGCAGCTTGGCCTCTGGACAGCAGGAGACCCAGTCCTTC. Translating it yields CASSLASGQQETQSF.

This clonotype was recorded at least ten times. The chain joins TRBV5-6 to TRBJ2-7; TRBD2 aligns across 7 bases. The CDR3 runs 12 residues. J gave up 2 bases and V 6 bases, and 2 bases lay outside the gene matches. Germline V gene data show CDR1 as SGHDT and CDR2 as YYEEEE. The CDR3 DNA reads TGTGCCAGCAACCGGGGGGCCTACGAGCAGTACTTC. This encodes CASNRGAYEQYF.

The chain uses TRBV9 and TRBJ1-4; no clear D gene. Trimming pared 0 bases from V and 0 bases from J, leaving 9 bases between. The germline V gene encodes CDR1 SGDLS and CDR2 YYNGEE. This CDR3 is built from 16 residues. The CDR3 DNA follows: TGTGCCAGCAGCGTAGAGCCGAGATCAACTAATGAAAAACTGTTTTTT. Translating gives CASSVEPRSTNEKLFF.

This clonotype was counted only a few times. The J gene is TRBJ2-2, the V gene TRBV7-9; 11 nucleotides align to TRBD1. With 4 bases clipped from V and 6 bases from J, the junction kept 1 base outside the gene matches. This CDR3 region has 14 residues. The germline gives CDR1 SEHNR, CDR2 FQNEAQ (reference sequence). CDR3 DNA: TGTGCCAGCAGCTCGGGACAGGGGGCCGGGGAGCTGTTTTTT. Translating it yields CASSSGQGAGELFF.

This clonotype showed up just a few times. The chain carries TRBV19 and TRBJ2-1; 10 bases are shared with TRBD1. CDR3 length: 14 amino acids. Germline CDR1 LNHDA, CDR2 SQIVND (reference sequence). V was pared by 10 bases and J by 8 bases, with 11 bases of the junction left unmatched. CDR3 sequence: CATDRGPYGDEQFF. The CDR3 DNA follows: TGTGCCACTGACAGGGGGCCCTATGGTGATGAGCAGTTCTTC.

This clonotype was counted ten times or more. J is TRBJ2-1 and V is TRBV30; unclear D gene. Per germline, CDR1 GTSNPN and CDR2 SVGIG (reference sequence). With 4 bases removed from V and 5 bases from J, the gap between germline ends came to 12 bases. The CDR3 contains 13 residues. The CDR3: CAWTEFRDNEQFF. CDR3 DNA sequence: TGTGCCTGGACAGAGTTCCGGGACAATGAGCAGTTCTTC. Variable domain in full (rest from reference TRBV30 and TRBJ2-1): SQTIHQWPATLVQPVGSPLSLECTVEGTSNPNLYWYRQAAGRGLQLLFYSVGIGQISSEVPQNLSASRPQDRQFILSSKKLLLSDSGFYLCAWTEFRDNEQFFGPGTRLTVL.

In its sample, this clonotype was seen many times. The chain recombines TRBV20-1 with TRBJ2-5; 12 nucleotides match TRBD2. The trim removed 5 bases at V and 5 bases at J, leaving 9 bases unmatched. Germline V gene data show CDR1 as DFQATT and CDR2 as SNEGSKA (reference sequence). The CDR3 length is 15 residues. The CDR3 DNA is TGCAGTGCTTCTGGGACTAGCGGGTTTTTGGAGACCCAGTACTTC. Its translation: CSASGTSGFLETQYF.

In its sample, this clonotype was seen many times. This chain's CDR3 is CAISEPSPDTQYF. For the CDR3, the DNA is TGTGCCATCAGTGAGCCTAGCCCAGATACGCAGTATTTT. J is TRBJ2-3 and V is TRBV10-3, with D maybe TRBD2 (5 bases). V lost 2 bases to trimming and J lost 4 bases, with 7 bases between them. This CDR3 spans 13 amino acids. In germline, CDR1 is ENHRY, CDR2 SYGVKD.

This clonotype was detected many times. This chain connects TRBV15 to TRBJ2-6; D gene unclear. V was trimmed by 5 bases and J by 1 base, leaving 6 bases between them. Germline-derived CDR1 and CDR2 are LNHNV and YYDKDF (reference sequence). The CDR3 contains 14 residues. CDR3 nucleotides: TGTGCCACCAGCCCATGGTCTGGGGCCAACGTCCTGACTTTC. Amino acids: CATSPWSGANVLTF.

This clonotype was detected many times. Germline and junction disagree at one end, which may indicate a read error. The DNA of the CDR3 is TGTGCCAGCAGCTTAGCCACAGGGACTAGTAGTATTCAGTACTTC. Protein product: CASSLATGTSSIQYF. V and J are TRBV12-3 or TRBV12-4 and TRBJ2-4, with 8 bases aligning to TRBD2. The CDR3 has 15 residues.

This clonotype has at least ten counts. The chain links TRBV9 to TRBJ2-1; D gene unclear. The germline V and J ends were trimmed by 0 bases and 4 bases, with 2 bases remaining between them. CDR1 and CDR2 from the germline V gene are SGDLS and YYNGEE. The CDR3 spans 12 residues. CDR3 sequence: CASSVGYNEQFF. DNA for the CDR3: TGTGCCAGCAGCGTAGGGTACAATGAGCAGTTCTTC. Full variable domain (remainder filled in from reference TRBV9 and TRBJ2-1): DSGVTQTPKHLITATGQRVTLRCSPRSGDLSVYWYQQSLDQGLQFLIQYYNGEERAKGNILERFSAQQFPDLHSELNLSSLELGDSALYFCASSVGYNEQFFGPGTRLTVL.

Only one count was recorded for this clonotype. The chain has TRBV12-3 or TRBV12-4 and TRBJ2-1; 9 bases map to TRBD1. CDR3 length: 15 residues. J was trimmed by 4 bases and V by 5 bases; bases with no gene match: 6. CDR3 sequence reads: CASSPWTGDYNEQFF. In DNA form, the CDR3 reads TGTGCCAGCAGTCCTTGGACAGGGGATTACAATGAGCAGTTCTTC.

This clonotype was seen many times. The rearrangement links TRBV2 to TRBJ1-4, with TRBD1 matching 11 bases. This CDR3 region has 14 residues. Germline-derived CDR1 and CDR2 are SNHLY and FYNNEI. With 8 bases clipped from V and 8 bases from J, the junction kept 7 bases outside the gene matches. The CDR3 bases are TGTGCCAGCGGGACAGGGGGTCCGAAGGAAAAACTGTTTTTT. Protein product: CASGTGGPKEKLFF. Supplemented by reference TRBV2 and TRBJ1-4, the full variable domain reads EPEVTQTPSHQVTQMGQEVILRCVPISNHLYFYWYRQILGQKVEFLVSFYNNEISEKSEIFDDQFSVERPDGSNFTLKIRSTKLEDSAMYFCASGTGGPKEKLFFGSGTQLSVL.

This clonotype was seen a handful of times. The rearrangement uses TRBV29-1 and TRBJ2-2; 7 bases line up with TRBD1. The V and J ends lost 5 bases and 1 base, in that order; junction bases with no gene match: 7. The CDR3 runs 15 residues. CDR1 and CDR2 from the germline V gene are SQVTM and ANQGSEA. For the CDR3, the DNA is TGCAGCGTTTACGGACAGGTTGGGAACACCGGGGAGCTGTTTTTT. Residues: CSVYGQVGNTGELFF.

The sample holds many counts of this clonotype. The chain has TRBV12-3 or TRBV12-4 and TRBJ1-6; 8 positions agree with TRBD1. The CDR3 is made up of 16 amino acids. V was pared by 7 bases and J by 8 bases, with 13 bases of the junction left unmatched. CDR3 in amino acids: CASTLELAGGHSPLHF. As DNA, the CDR3 is TGTGCCAGCACTCTCGAGCTGGCAGGGGGCCATTCACCCCTCCACTTT.

The sample holds many counts of this clonotype. The chain employs TRBV28 and TRBJ2-7; D might be TRBD2 (5 bases). V was shortened by 6 bases and J by 2 bases, with 14 bases between the two germline ends. The CDR3 runs 14 residues. The germline gives CDR1 MDHEN, CDR2 SYDVKM. CDR3 loop: CASSSEDLPYEQYF. CDR3 sequence (DNA): TGTGCCAGCAGCAGCGAGGACTTGCCCTACGAGCAGTACTTC. Full variable domain (missing parts from reference TRBV28 and TRBJ2-7): DVKVTQSSRYLVKRTGEKVFLECVQDMDHENMFWYRQDPGLGLRLIYFSYDVKMKEKGDIPEGYSVSREKKERFSLILESASTNQTSMYLCASSSEDLPYEQYFGPGTRLTVT.

The table lists this clonotype with many counts. The rearrangement joins TRBV2 to TRBJ2-7; 9 bases line up with TRBD2. The ends lost 7 bases at V and 3 bases at J; junction bases unmatched: 7. CDR3 length equals 14 residues. Germline V gene sequence: CDR1 SNHLY, CDR2 FYNNEI. The CDR3, as DNA: TGTGCCAGCAAGGCGGGAGGGCGAGGCTACGAGCAGTACTTC. Translation gives CASKAGGRGYEQYF. Full variable domain (missing parts from reference TRBV2 and TRBJ2-7): EPEVTQTPSHQVTQMGQEVILRCVPISNHLYFYWYRQILGQKVEFLVSFYNNEISEKSEIFDDQFSVERPDGSNFTLKIRSTKLEDSAMYFCASKAGGRGYEQYFGPGTRLTVT.

There are many counts of this clonotype. The V gene is TRBV11-2, the J gene TRBJ2-7, with D possibly TRBD1 on 6 matching bases. Germline V gene sequence: CDR1 SGHAT, CDR2 FQNNGV. This CDR3 region has 14 residues. The V and J ends lost 5 bases and 5 bases respectively, with 16 bases between them. The DNA of the CDR3 is TGTGCCAGCAGCCTCGTTACAGGGTTCAACGAGCAGTACTTC. Residues: CASSLVTGFNEQYF.

This clonotype appeared many times. The V gene is TRBV2, the J gene TRBJ1-2, with TRBD1 as a possible D gene (5 bases). Germline-derived CDR1 and CDR2 are SNHLY and FYNNEI. This CDR3 is built from 14 residues. Trimming left V 1 base short and J 6 bases short, with 12 bases between. The DNA of the CDR3 is TGTGCCAGCAGTGAAGTTTGGGGGGGTGATGGCTACACCTTC. This sequence encodes CASSEVWGGDGYTF.

This clonotype was counted at least ten times. The rearrangement uses TRBV19 and TRBJ2-1, with TRBD2 matching over 10 bases. The V gene's germline CDR1 is LNHDA and CDR2 SQIVND (reference sequence). V shed 4 bases and J 9 bases; nucleotides not matched to a gene: 9. The CDR3 runs to 15 residues. The CDR3, as DNA: TGTGCCAGTAGTACAATTTTACTAGCGGGAACTGAGCAGTTCTTC. Its protein product is CASSTILLAGTEQFF. Full variable domain (remainder filled in from reference TRBV19 and TRBJ2-1): DGGITQSPKYLFRKEGQNVTLSCEQNLNHDAMYWYRQDPGQGLRLIYYSQIVNDFQKGDIAEGYSVSREKKESFPLTVTSAQKNPTAFYLCASSTILLAGTEQFFGPGTRLTVL.

This clonotype was seen ten or more times. This chain uses TRBV30 with TRBJ2-2; TRBD1 matches at 9 bases. Germline assignment: CDR1 GTSNPN and CDR2 SVGIG (reference sequence). There are 14 residues in the CDR3. J gave up 2 bases and V 4 bases, and 2 bases lay outside the gene matches. The CDR3 is CAWMTGGNTGELFF. In DNA form, the CDR3 reads TGTGCCTGGATGACAGGGGGTAACACCGGGGAGCTGTTTTTT.

This clonotype was seen at least ten times. This chain joins TRBV10-3 and TRBJ1-4; tentatively, D is TRBD1 (5 bases). V was shortened by 5 bases and J by 0 bases, with 7 bases between the two germline ends. Germline V lookup: CDR1 ENHRY, CDR2 SYGVKD. The CDR3 sequence is 14 residues long. This CDR3 reads CAISTGATNEKLFF. For the CDR3, the DNA is TGTGCCATCAGTACAGGTGCAACTAATGAAAAACTGTTTTTT.

This clonotype was observed at least ten times. The chain is built from TRBV5-6 and TRBJ2-5; TRBD2 agrees at 10 bases. Germline values: CDR1 SGHDT, CDR2 YYEEEE. Trimming took 2 bases from V and 5 from J; bases not matched to a gene: 6. This CDR3 contains 15 residues. CDR3 region: CASSLNSGRVETQYF. CDR3 DNA sequence: TGTGCCAGCAGCTTAAACAGCGGGAGGGTGGAGACCCAGTACTTC.

With regard to this clonotype: A much larger clone sits a single nucleotide away, making a read error possible. The DNA is left out, because the CDR3 cannot be placed on it with certainty; the CDR3 is given as TCRdb lists it. The chain couples TRBV30 to TRBJ2-1; the D call in the table, TRBD1, was not verified against the DNA. In germline, CDR1 is GTSNPN, CDR2 SVGIG (reference sequence). Both ends counted, the CDR3 spans 12 residues. This CDR3 is CAWGMGAHEQLF.

This clonotype was detected many times. This chain joins TRBV12-3 or TRBV12-4 and TRBJ2-5; D is possibly TRBD2 (5 bases). The end of the DNA aligns better with TRBJ2-1, so the J call may be wrong. The CDR3 totals 14 residues. CDR3 sequence reads: CASSWESGYNEQFF. The DNA for the CDR3 is TGTGCCAGCAGCTGGGAGTCGGGGTACAATGAGCAGTTCTTC.